This T cell receptor beta chain was identified in a study of T-cell reconstitution after alpha-beta-depleted transplantation in children. The CDR3 spans 16 residues. Germline V gene sequence: CDR1 SGHRS, CDR2 YFSETQ. V was pared by 3 bases and J by 5 bases, with 9 bases of the junction left unmatched. Using unique molecular identifiers, the investigators prepared the TCRbeta library. TCRdb ran MiXCR on the PCR reads and lists one entry per CDR3 protein. The sample yields around 450,000 distinct CDR3 sequences, under 20% seen once. The rearrangement links TRBV5-1 to TRBJ2-2, with 8 positions matching TRBD1. The starting material was PBMCs, mostly from graft donor cells, obtained 360 days after TCRalphabeta/CD19-depleted stem cell transplant. The TCR comes from a boy younger than two who had a stem cell transplant for Wiskott-Aldrich syndrome, so the T cells may come from the graft donor. The CDR3 loop reads CASSSRTGMRTGELFF. CDR3 in DNA: TGCGCCAGCAGCTCAAGGACAGGGATGAGGACCGGGGAGCTGTTTTTT.